This TCR beta chain appears in the sequencing data of a study of blood T cell repertoires in COVID-19. Study as a whole: PBMCs, B-cell-depleted T cells, or T cells provided the cDNA or gDNA that made up the material.

This CDR3 spans 18 amino acids. V lost 2 bases to trimming and J lost 6 bases, with 23 bases between them. In germline, CDR1 is LGHNA, CDR2 YNFKEQ. Participants reported their clinical history, and cohort assignment relied on those reports. Exposed enrollees encountered a COVID-19 case at some point within 2 weeks before study entry. Method: immunoSEQ multiplex PCR; TCRdb's copy keeps in-frame clones and lacks some. The sample records nearly 250,000 clones, 80% to 90% being singletons. The sample comprised PBMCs or T cells enriched from blood (not recorded which). The chain couples TRBV4-2 to TRBJ2-1; no reliable D call. The receptor was derived from a man aged 50-60 years who had been exposed to COVID-19. CDR3 bases: TGTGCCAGCAGCCAACGCCTCTTTCTCGCCGGAGCCCTCAATGAGCAGTTCTTC. This translates into CASSQRLFLAGALNEQFF.